The T cell receptor (beta chain) described here comes from a study of beta chain features in type 1 diabetes. Study as a whole: Patient and healthy donor groups were alike in age, gender and cell yields. Overall study results and limits: For type 1 diabetes patients, VDJ junctions showed fewer insertions and more deletions.

Isolated RNA was reverse transcribed in full, so expressed TCRB transcripts were sequenced. Clones were read by immunoSEQ multiplex PCR, and TCRdb kept only the in-frame ones, dropping some. Of some 900,000 clones in the sample, 15% to 20% are singletons; the top ten hold around 0.02%. Germline V gene data show CDR1 as MNHNS and CDR2 as SASEGT. Trimming took off 1 base at V and 2 bases at J, with 2 bases between the two ends. The CDR3 covers 12 residues. Turning to this clone: Its antigen is unidentified.

Cells sorted by CD45RO/CCR7/CD25/CD127/CD95/CD27 comprised CD4+ naive, central memory, regulatory and stem cell-like memory cells. The receptor's source is a woman aged 18-29 years in good health. The sequencing input was naive CD4+ T cells from blood. J is TRBJ2-5 and V is TRBV6-1; D ambiguous. DNA of the CDR3: TGTGCCAGCAGTGAAGGTCAAGAGACCCAGTACTTC. This sequence encodes CASSEGQETQYF.